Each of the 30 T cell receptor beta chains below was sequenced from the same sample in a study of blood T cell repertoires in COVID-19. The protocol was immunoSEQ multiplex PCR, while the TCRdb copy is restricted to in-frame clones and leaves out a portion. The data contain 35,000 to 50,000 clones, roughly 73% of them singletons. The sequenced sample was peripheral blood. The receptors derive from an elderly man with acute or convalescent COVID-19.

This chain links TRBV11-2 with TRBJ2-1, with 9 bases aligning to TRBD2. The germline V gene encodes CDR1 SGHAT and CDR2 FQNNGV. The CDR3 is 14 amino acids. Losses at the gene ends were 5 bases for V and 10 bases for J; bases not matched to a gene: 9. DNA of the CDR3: TGTGCCAGCAGCCCAGCGGGAGGTGCGGTGGAGCAGTTCTTC. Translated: CASSPAGGAVEQFF.

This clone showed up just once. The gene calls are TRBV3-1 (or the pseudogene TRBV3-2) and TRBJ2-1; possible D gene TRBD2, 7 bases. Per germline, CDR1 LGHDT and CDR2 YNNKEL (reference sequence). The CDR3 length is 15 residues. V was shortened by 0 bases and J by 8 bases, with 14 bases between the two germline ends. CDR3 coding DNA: TGTGCCAGCAGCCAAGAAAGGGGGGGGTCGGATGAGCAGTTCTTC. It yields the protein CASSQERGGSDEQFF.

The CDR3 DNA sequence: TGTGCCAGCAGTTTGACTTCCGGGACAGGGAGGCGAGAGCAGTACTTC. Residues: CASSLTSGTGRREQYF. This chain joins TRBV13 and TRBJ2-7, with 9 bases identical to TRBD1. The V segment lost 6 bases and the J segment 7 bases; nucleotides outside the gene matches: 16. The CDR3 covers 16 residues. Germline assignment: CDR1 PRHDT and CDR2 FYEKMQ (reference sequence). The full variable domain, completed using reference TRBV13 and TRBJ2-7, is AAGVIQSPRHLIKEKRETATLKCYPIPRHDTVYWYQQGPGQDPQFLISFYEKMQSDKGSIPDRFSAQQFSDYHSELNMSSLELGDSALYFCASSLTSGTGRREQYFGPGTRLTVT.

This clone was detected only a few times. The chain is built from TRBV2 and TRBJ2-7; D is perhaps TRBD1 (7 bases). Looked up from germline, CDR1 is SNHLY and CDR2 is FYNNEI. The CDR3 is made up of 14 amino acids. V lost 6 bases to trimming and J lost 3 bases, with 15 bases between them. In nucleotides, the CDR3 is TGTGCCAGCAGCTTCACAGGGGAGGACTACGAGCAGTACTTC. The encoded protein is CASSFTGEDYEQYF.

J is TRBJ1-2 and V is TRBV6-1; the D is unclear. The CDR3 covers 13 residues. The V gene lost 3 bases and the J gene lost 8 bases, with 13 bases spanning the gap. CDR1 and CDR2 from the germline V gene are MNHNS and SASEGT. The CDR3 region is CASSEGNGNGYTF. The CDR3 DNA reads TGTGCCAGCAGTGAGGGTAACGGGAACGGCTACACCTTC.

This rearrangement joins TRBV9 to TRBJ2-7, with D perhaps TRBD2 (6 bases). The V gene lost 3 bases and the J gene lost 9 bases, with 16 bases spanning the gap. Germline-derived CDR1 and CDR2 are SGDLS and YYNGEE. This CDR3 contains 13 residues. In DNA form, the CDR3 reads TGTGCCAGCAGCGCCCAACTGGGGGGAGGGCAGTACTTC. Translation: CASSAQLGGGQYF.

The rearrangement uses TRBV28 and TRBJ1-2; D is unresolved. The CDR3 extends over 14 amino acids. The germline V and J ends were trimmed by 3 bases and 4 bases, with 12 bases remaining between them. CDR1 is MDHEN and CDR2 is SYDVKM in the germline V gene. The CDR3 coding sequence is TGTGCCAGCAGTTTCACGACGGGAATCTATGGCTACACCTTC. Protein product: CASSFTTGIYGYTF.

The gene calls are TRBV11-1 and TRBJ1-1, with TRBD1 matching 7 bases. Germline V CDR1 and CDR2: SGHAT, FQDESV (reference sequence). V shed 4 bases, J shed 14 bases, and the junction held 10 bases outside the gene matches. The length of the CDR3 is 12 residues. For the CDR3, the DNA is TGTGCCAGCAGCTGGGACAGAAGAAACACCTTCTTT. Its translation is CASSWDRRNTFF.

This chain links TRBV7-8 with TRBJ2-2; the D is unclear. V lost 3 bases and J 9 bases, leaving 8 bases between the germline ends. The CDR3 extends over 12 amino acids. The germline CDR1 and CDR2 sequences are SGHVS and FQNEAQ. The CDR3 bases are TGTGCCAGCAGCTTGGAGTGGCGGGAGCTGTTTTTT. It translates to CASSLEWRELFF.

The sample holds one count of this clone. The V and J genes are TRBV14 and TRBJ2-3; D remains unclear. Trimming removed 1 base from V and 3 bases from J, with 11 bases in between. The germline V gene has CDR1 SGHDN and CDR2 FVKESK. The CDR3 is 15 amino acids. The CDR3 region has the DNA TGTGCCAGCAGCCAAGTGGGCCTTAGAACAGATACGCAGTATTTT. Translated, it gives CASSQVGLRTDTQYF.

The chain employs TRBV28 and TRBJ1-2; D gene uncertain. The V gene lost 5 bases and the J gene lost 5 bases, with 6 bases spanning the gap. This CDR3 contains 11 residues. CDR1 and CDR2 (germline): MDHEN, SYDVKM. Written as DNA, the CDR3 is TGTGCCAGCAGTATGAGTTATGGCTACACCTTC. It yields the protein CASSMSYGYTF.

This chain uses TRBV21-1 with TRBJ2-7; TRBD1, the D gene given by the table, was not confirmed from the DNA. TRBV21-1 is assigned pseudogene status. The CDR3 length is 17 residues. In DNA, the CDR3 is TGTGCCAGCAGCAAATCTAAGGACAGGGGAGAGCCCTACGAGCAGTACTTC. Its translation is CASSKSKDRGEPYEQYF.

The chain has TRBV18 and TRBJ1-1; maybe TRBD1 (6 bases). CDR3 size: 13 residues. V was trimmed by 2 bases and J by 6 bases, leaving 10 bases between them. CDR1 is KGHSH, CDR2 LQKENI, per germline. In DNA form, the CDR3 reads TGTGCCAGCTCACCAACAGGGAAGGCTGAAGCTTTCTTT. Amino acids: CASSPTGKAEAFF.

CDR3 in amino acids: CASSSGQGYNSPLHF. For the CDR3, the DNA is TGTGCCAGCAGCTCTGGACAGGGGTATAATTCACCCCTCCACTTT. This chain links TRBV5-8 with TRBJ1-6; 9 nucleotides line up with TRBD1. Germline loops: CDR1 SGHTS, CDR2 YDEGEE. The CDR3 totals 15 residues. V gave up 3 bases and J gave up 4 bases; unmatched junction bases: 2. The whole variable domain, filled in from reference TRBV5-8 and TRBJ1-6, reads EAGVTQSPTHLIKTRGQQATLRCSPISGHTSVYWYQQALGLGLQFLLWYDEGEERNRGNFPPRFSGRQFPNYSSELNVNALELEDSALYLCASSSGQGYNSPLHFGNGTRLTVT.

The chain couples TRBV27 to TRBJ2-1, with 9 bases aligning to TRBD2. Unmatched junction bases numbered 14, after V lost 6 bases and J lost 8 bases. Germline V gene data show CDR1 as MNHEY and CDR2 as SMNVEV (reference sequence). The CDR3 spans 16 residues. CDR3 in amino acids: CASSPIIAGERDEQFF. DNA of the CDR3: TGTGCCAGCAGCCCCATAATAGCGGGAGAGAGGGATGAGCAGTTCTTC.

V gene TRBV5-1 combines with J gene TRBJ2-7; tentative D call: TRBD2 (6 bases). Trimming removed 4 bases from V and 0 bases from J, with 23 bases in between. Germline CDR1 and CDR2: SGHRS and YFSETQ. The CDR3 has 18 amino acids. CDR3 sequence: CASSDWDSNPTNSYEQYF. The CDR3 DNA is TGCGCCAGCAGCGACTGGGACTCGAACCCAACTAACTCCTACGAGCAGTACTTC.

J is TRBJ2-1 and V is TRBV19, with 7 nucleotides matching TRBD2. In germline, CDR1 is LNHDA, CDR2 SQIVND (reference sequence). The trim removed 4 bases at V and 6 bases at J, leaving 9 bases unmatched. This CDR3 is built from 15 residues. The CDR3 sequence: CASSSAGAPGNEQFF. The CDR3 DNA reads TGTGCCAGTAGTAGTGCGGGAGCACCGGGCAATGAGCAGTTCTTC. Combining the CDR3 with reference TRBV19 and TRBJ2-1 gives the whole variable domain DGGITQSPKYLFRKEGQNVTLSCEQNLNHDAMYWYRQDPGQGLRLIYYSQIVNDFQKGDIAEGYSVSREKKESFPLTVTSAQKNPTAFYLCASSSAGAPGNEQFFGPGTRLTVL.

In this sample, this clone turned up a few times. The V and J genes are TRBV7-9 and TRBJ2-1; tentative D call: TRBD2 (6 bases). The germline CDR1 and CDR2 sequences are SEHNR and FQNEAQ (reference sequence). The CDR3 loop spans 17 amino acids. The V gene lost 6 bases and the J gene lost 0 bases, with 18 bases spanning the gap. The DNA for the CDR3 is TGTGCCAGCAGTACCCGGCTAGGCGGGGTCTCCTACAATGAGCAGTTCTTC. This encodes CASSTRLGGVSYNEQFF.

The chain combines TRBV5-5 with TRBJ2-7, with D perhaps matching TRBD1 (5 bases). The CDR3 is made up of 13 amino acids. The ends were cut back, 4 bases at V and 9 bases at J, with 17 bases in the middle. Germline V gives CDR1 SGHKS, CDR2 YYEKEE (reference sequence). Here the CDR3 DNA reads TGTGCCAGCAGCACCGACAGTTGGGGCGGGCAGTACTTC. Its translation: CASSTDSWGGQYF.

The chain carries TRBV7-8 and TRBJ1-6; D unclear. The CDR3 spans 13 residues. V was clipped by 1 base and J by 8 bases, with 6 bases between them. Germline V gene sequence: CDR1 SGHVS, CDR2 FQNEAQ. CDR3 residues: CASSLGSYSPLHF. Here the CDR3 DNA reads TGTGCCAGCAGCTTAGGCAGTTATTCACCCCTCCACTTT.

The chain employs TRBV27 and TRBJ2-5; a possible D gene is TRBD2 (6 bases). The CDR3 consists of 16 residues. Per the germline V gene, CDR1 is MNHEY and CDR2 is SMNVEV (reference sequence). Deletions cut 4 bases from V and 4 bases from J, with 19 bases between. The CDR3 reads CASSSPLSGGGETQYF. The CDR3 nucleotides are TGTGCCAGCAGTTCTCCCCTTAGCGGAGGCGGAGAGACCCAGTACTTC.

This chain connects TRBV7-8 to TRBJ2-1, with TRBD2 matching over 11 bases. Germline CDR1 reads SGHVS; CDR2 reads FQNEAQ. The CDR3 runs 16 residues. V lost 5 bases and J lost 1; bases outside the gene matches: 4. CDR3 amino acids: CASSKRTSGSYNEQFF. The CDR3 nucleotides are TGTGCCAGCAGCAAGCGGACTAGCGGGTCCTACAATGAGCAGTTCTTC.

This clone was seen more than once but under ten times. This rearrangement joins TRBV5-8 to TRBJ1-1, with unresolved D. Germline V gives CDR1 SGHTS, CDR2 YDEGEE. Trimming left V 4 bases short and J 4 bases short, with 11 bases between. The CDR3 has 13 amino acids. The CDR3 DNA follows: TGTGCCAGCAGCCCCAAGCGGGGCACTGAAGCTTTCTTT. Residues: CASSPKRGTEAFF.

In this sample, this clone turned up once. CDR3 sequence: CASSRWTSGLSSYEQYF. The CDR3 bases are TGCGCCAGCAGCCGGTGGACTAGCGGGTTAAGCTCCTACGAGCAGTACTTC. V and J are TRBV5-1 and TRBJ2-7; TRBD2 agrees at 11 bases. Per the germline V gene, CDR1 is SGHRS and CDR2 is YFSETQ. The CDR3 loop spans 17 amino acids. V lost 4 bases to trimming and J lost 0 bases; unmatched junction nucleotides: 9.

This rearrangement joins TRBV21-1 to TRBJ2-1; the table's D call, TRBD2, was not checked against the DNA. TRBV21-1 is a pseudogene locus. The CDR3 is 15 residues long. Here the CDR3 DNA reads TGTGCCAGCACCCCTGGGGCTAGCGGGATTAATGAGCAGTTCTTC. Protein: CASTPGASGINEQFF.

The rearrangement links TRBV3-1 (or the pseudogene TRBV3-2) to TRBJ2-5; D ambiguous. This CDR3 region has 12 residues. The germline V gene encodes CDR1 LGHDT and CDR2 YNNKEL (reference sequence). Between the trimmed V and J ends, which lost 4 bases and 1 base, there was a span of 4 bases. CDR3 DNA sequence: TGTGCCAGCAGCCCCTCCCAAGAGACCCAGTACTTC. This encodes CASSPSQETQYF.

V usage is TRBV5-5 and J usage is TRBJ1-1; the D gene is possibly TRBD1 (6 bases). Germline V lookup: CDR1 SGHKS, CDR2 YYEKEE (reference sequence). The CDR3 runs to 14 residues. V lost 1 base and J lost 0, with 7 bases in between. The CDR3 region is CASSLTGLNTEAFF. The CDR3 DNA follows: TGTGCCAGCAGCTTGACAGGGTTGAACACTGAAGCTTTCTTT.

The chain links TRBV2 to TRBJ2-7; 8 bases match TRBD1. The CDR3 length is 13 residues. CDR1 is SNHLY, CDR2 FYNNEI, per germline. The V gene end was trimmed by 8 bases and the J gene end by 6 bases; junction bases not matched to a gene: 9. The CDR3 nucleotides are TGTGCCAGCCGCGTGCAGGGGGCGGGCGAGCAGTACTTC. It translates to CASRVQGAGEQYF. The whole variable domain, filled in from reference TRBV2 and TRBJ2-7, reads EPEVTQTPSHQVTQMGQEVILRCVPISNHLYFYWYRQILGQKVEFLVSFYNNEISEKSEIFDDQFSVERPDGSNFTLKIRSTKLEDSAMYFCASRVQGAGEQYFGPGTRLTVT.

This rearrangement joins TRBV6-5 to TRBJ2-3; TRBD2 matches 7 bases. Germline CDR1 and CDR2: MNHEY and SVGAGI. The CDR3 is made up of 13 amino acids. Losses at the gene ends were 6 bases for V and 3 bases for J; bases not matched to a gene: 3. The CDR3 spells CASSLGGTDTQYF. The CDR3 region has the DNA TGTGCCAGCAGCCTGGGGGGGACAGATACGCAGTATTTT.

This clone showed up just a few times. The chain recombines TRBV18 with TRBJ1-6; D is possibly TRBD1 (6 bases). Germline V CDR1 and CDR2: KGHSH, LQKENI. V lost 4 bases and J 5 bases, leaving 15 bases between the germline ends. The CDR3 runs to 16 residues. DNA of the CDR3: TGTGCCAGCTCACGTTCAGGGACATCCAATAATTCACCCCTCCACTTT. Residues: CASSRSGTSNNSPLHF.